This T cell receptor (beta chain) was sequenced for a study of patients and donors after allogeneic stem cell transplantation. The CDR3 totals 13 residues. V was shortened by 4 bases and J by 3 bases, with 9 bases between the two germline ends. Germline CDR1 KGHDR, CDR2 SFDVKD. TCRdb reanalysed the RT-PCR reads using MiXCR and keeps one entry per CDR3 protein. The sample has over 150,000 distinct CDR3 sequences; approximately 30% are singletons. The receptor comes from a human donor who was either an allogeneic HSCT recipient or a stem cell or donor lymphocyte infusion donor (not recorded which). It is not recorded whose cells these are; they may come from a transplant donor. The sequencing sample was made of blood, either unsorted or a sorted T cell fraction (not recorded which). The chain links TRBV24-1 to TRBJ2-7; D perhaps matches TRBD1 (6 bases). The CDR3 DNA sequence: TGTGCCACCAGTGACCCGGACAGCTACGAGCAGTACTTC. Its protein product is CATSDPDSYEQYF.